This T cell receptor beta chain was identified in a study of blood T cell repertoires in COVID-19. Across the whole study: Nucleic acid was either cDNA or gDNA, and it came from T cells, B-cell-depleted T cells, or PBMCs.

The V segment lost 4 bases and the J segment 10 bases; nucleotides outside the gene matches: 14. The germline gives CDR1 SGDLS, CDR2 YYNGEE. The CDR3 has 17 residues. As processed by the authors: The authors estimated nucleated cell counts from reference gene primer amplification. TCRdb's table, derived via immunoSEQ multiplex PCR, lists solely in-frame clones and lacks some. Clone size and V and J calls were adopted from that table, with D and trimming inferred from the DNA. The sample yields roughly 300,000 clones, 70% to 90% seen once. Participants reported their clinical history, and cohort assignment relied on those reports. Symptom resolution, clearance, or two negative PCRs marked the recovered donors of Cohort 3.

This chain links TRBV9 with TRBJ1-4, with 12 bases that match TRBD1. The sample was PBMCs or T cells enriched from blood (not recorded which). The receptor comes from a woman aged 30 to 39 who had recovered from COVID-19. Here the CDR3 reads CASSPRNRDRGLGKLFF. The CDR3 DNA reads as TGTGCCAGCAGCCCCCGCAACCGGGACAGGGGGCTCGGAAAACTGTTTTTT.